This paragraph reports one TCR beta chain. CDR3 length equals 16 residues. Germline assignment: CDR1 LGHNA and CDR2 YNFKEQ. The ends were cut back, 1 base at V and 9 bases at J, with 19 bases in the middle. This specimen comes from a study of blood T cell repertoires in COVID-19. Across the whole study: Sites across the United States, Italy and Spain contributed samples from acute and convalescent COVID-19. PBMCs, B-cell-depleted T cells, or T cells were the source of the cDNA or gDNA that made up the material.

Original analysis: Amplifying reference gene primers gave estimates of nucleated cell counts. The repertoire was sequenced with immunoSEQ multiplex PCR; TCRdb's copy has only in-frame clones and lacks some. Clone size and V and J calls were adopted from that table, with D and trimming inferred from the DNA. The sample shows hundreds of thousands of clones, approximately 85% of them seen only once. Among Cohort 3 donors, those recovered had two negative PCRs, clearance, or symptom resolution. The sequenced sample consisted of PBMCs or T cells enriched from blood (not recorded which). The V and J genes are TRBV4-2 and TRBJ2-1; weak D call: TRBD1 (5 bases). The sequence derives from a man in his thirties or forties who had recovered from COVID-19. The CDR3 loop is CASSQVDSIRPSEQFF. CDR3 nucleotides: TGTGCCAGCAGCCAAGTCGACAGTATTAGGCCCAGTGAGCAGTTCTTC.